The 26 T cell receptor beta chains listed next were all sequenced from one sample in a study of graft-versus-host responses after intestinal transplantation. Here immunoSEQ multiplex PCR was the method, and the copy in TCRdb shows in-frame clones only, minus some. The repertoire consists of more than 20,000 clones, with over 65% occurring once and the leading ten covering roughly 1.1%. The sequences come from PBMCs, collected around 29 days after intestinal transplant. These TCRs come from a human patient who received an intestinal transplant, so some T cells may come from the graft donor.

This chain joins TRBV5-5 and TRBJ1-1; weak D call: TRBD1 (5 bases). Germline-derived CDR1 and CDR2 are SGHKS and YYEKEE (reference sequence). The V gene lost 1 base and the J gene lost 1 base, with 5 bases spanning the gap. This CDR3 is built from 13 residues. This CDR3 is CASSLTGNTEAFF. CDR3 DNA sequence: TGTGCCAGCAGCTTGACAGGGAACACTGAAGCTTTCTTT.

This clone appeared a single time. The chain carries TRBV6-5 and TRBJ1-3; D unclear. Germline assignment: CDR1 MNHEY and CDR2 SVGAGI. With 6 bases removed from V and 0 bases from J, the gap between germline ends came to 12 bases. CDR3 length: 15 amino acids. The CDR3 nucleotides read TGTGCCAGCAGGGTCTGGTTAGGCTCTGGAAACACCATATATTTT. It translates to CASRVWLGSGNTIYF.

The rearrangement joins TRBV5-4 to TRBJ2-3, with TRBD2 identical over 9 bases. The V segment lost 5 bases and the J segment 3 bases; nucleotides outside the gene matches: 1. There are 13 residues in the CDR3. Germline loops: CDR1 SGHNT, CDR2 YYREEE (reference sequence). CDR3 loop: CASSSGGTDTQYF. CDR3 nucleotide sequence: TGTGCCAGCAGTAGCGGGGGAACAGATACGCAGTATTTT.

The CDR3 nucleotides read TGTGCCAGCAGTTACTACAGGGGAGACAATCAGCCCCAGCATTTT. Its translation is CASSYYRGDNQPQHF. This chain joins TRBV6-6 and TRBJ1-5; 7 bases fit TRBD1. The CDR3 spans 15 residues. The trim removed 1 base at V and 3 bases at J, leaving 3 bases unmatched. Germline V CDR1 and CDR2: MNHNY, SVGAGI (reference sequence).

The chain combines TRBV11-2 with TRBJ1-4, with a possible D match to TRBD1 (5 bases). The V and J ends lost 4 bases and 4 bases respectively, with 16 bases between them. The CDR3 has 16 residues. Germline V gene sequence: CDR1 SGHAT, CDR2 FQNNGV. The DNA of the CDR3 is TGTGCCAGCAGCTCCATTTCCGGGACCAGTAATGAAAAACTGTTTTTT. Translating gives CASSSISGTSNEKLFF.

V is TRBV4-1 and J is TRBJ2-7; 10 bases are shared with TRBD1. J was trimmed by 5 bases and V by 3 bases; bases with no gene match: 4. This CDR3 region has 14 residues. The germline gives CDR1 MGHRA, CDR2 YSYEKL. CDR3 region: CASSQGQGQDEQYF. The CDR3 coding sequence is TGCGCCAGCAGCCAGGGACAGGGGCAAGACGAGCAGTACTTC.

J is TRBJ2-7 and V is TRBV11-2; tentative D call: TRBD1 (6 bases). Trimming removed 4 bases at V and 2 bases at J, with 9 bases between. The CDR3 is 13 residues long. The germline gives CDR1 SGHAT, CDR2 FQNNGV. The CDR3 region is CASSSRTAYEQYF. Here the CDR3 DNA reads TGTGCCAGCAGCTCTCGGACAGCCTACGAGCAGTACTTC.

The chain couples TRBV14 to TRBJ1-1, with unresolved D. Trimming shortened V by 2 bases and J by 7 bases, and 11 bases separated the two germline ends. This CDR3 region has 13 residues. Germline assignment: CDR1 SGHDN and CDR2 FVKESK. In DNA, the CDR3 is TGTGCCAGCAGCCAAACTTTTGGCGGTGAAGCTTTCTTT. Translating gives CASSQTFGGEAFF.

A remark on this clone: Germline and junction disagree at one end, which may indicate a read error. V usage is TRBV7-7 and J usage is TRBJ2-7, with D possibly being TRBD1 or TRBD2 (6 bases each). There are 15 residues in the CDR3. In germline, CDR1 is SSHAT, CDR2 FNYEAQ (reference sequence). The CDR3 sequence: CASSLAAGDIYEQYF. DNA of the CDR3: TGTGCTAGCAGCTTAGCGGCAGGGGACATCTACGAGCAGTACTTC.

Comments on this clone: Sequence at one end of the junction differs from germline and may be a read error. CDR3 sequence: CASSLGQGAGNEQFF. In nucleotides, the CDR3 is TGTGCTAGCAGCCTTGGACAGGGGGCTGGGAATGAGCAGTTCTTC. The chain employs TRBV7-7 and TRBJ2-1, with 11 bases aligning to TRBD1. The CDR3 loop spans 15 amino acids. The germline CDR1 and CDR2 sequences are SSHAT and FNYEAQ (reference sequence).

The J gene is TRBJ2-4, the V gene TRBV6-1; D might be TRBD1 (6 bases). Germline V gives CDR1 MNHNS, CDR2 SASEGT. CDR3 length: 15 residues. Trimming removed 3 bases at V and 8 bases at J, with 17 bases between. In DNA form, the CDR3 reads TGTGCCAGCAGTGAGGGGGCCCAACCGGGATACATTCAGTACTTC. The encoded protein is CASSEGAQPGYIQYF.

This clone occurred a few times. CDR3 nucleotides: TGTGCCAGCAGTGAAAGCCAGTGGGAGGGACCGAGAAACACCATATATTTT. Protein product: CASSESQWEGPRNTIYF. The V call is TRBV6-1, the J call TRBJ1-3, with D possibly matching TRBD1 (5 bases). Germline lookup yields CDR1 MNHNS and CDR2 SASEGT. The CDR3 sequence is 17 residues long. Trimming left V 2 bases short and J 5 bases short, with 19 bases between.

The chain recombines TRBV30 with TRBJ2-2; the D is unclear. The CDR3 consists of 13 residues. Trimming removed 0 bases at V and 1 base at J, with 3 bases between. Germline V lookup: CDR1 GTSNPN, CDR2 SVGIG (reference sequence). CDR3 amino acids: CAWSVKNTGELFF. The CDR3 DNA is TGTGCCTGGAGTGTCAAGAACACCGGGGAGCTGTTTTTT.

The chain uses TRBV7-2 and TRBJ2-1; 8 bases agree with TRBD1. With 5 bases clipped from V and 0 bases from J, the junction kept 3 bases outside the gene matches. CDR1 SGHTA and CDR2 FQGNSA come from the germline V gene. This CDR3 has 15 residues. CDR3 amino acids: CASSTGQGSYNEQFF. CDR3 nucleotide sequence: TGTGCCAGCAGCACCGGACAGGGCTCCTACAATGAGCAGTTCTTC. Complete variable domain (other parts from reference TRBV7-2 and TRBJ2-1): GAGVSQSPSNKVTEKGKDVELRCDPISGHTALYWYRQSLGQGLEFLIYFQGNSAPDKSGLPSDRFSAERTGGSVSTLTIQRTQQEDSAVYLCASSTGQGSYNEQFFGPGTRLTVL.

This clone appeared once. The V and J genes are TRBV5-1 and TRBJ1-1; TRBD1 aligns across 8 bases. The J segment lost 7 bases and the V segment lost 2 bases, leaving 7 bases of the junction unmatched. The CDR3 length is 14 residues. Germline V gene data show CDR1 as SGHRS and CDR2 as YFSETQ. CDR3 coding DNA: TGCGCCAGCAGCTTAGGGGAGGGGACAGGTGAAGCTTTCTTT. This codes for CASSLGEGTGEAFF.

The V and J genes are TRBV7-6 and TRBJ1-3; a weak D match, TRBD1 (5 bases). The germline gives CDR1 SGHVS, CDR2 FNYEAQ. V was pared by 3 bases and J by 0 bases, with 6 bases between. CDR3 length: 14 amino acids. The chain's CDR3 is CASSLTDSGNTIYF. Written as DNA, the CDR3 is TGTGCCAGCAGCTTGACAGACTCTGGAAACACCATATATTTT.

The chain carries TRBV28 and TRBJ2-7; TRBD1 matches 7 bases. The germline V gene encodes CDR1 MDHEN and CDR2 SYDVKM. The CDR3 covers 14 residues. With 3 bases clipped from V and 3 bases from J, the junction kept 5 bases outside the gene matches. The CDR3 DNA is TGTGCCAGCAGTTTCGGGCAGGGGGACTACGAGCAGTACTTC. Amino acids: CASSFGQGDYEQYF. Full variable domain (missing parts from reference TRBV28 and TRBJ2-7): DVKVTQSSRYLVKRTGEKVFLECVQDMDHENMFWYRQDPGLGLRLIYFSYDVKMKEKGDIPEGYSVSREKKERFSLILESASTNQTSMYLCASSFGQGDYEQYFGPGTRLTVT.

About this clone itself: Other DNA sequences in this specimen translate into the identical CDR3. The chain links TRBV7-8 to TRBJ1-2, with TRBD1 identical over 7 bases. Germline V gene data show CDR1 as SGHVS and CDR2 as FQNEAQ. The junction had 1 base not matched to a gene; V was cut back by 3 bases and J by 0 bases. The CDR3 is 14 amino acids. CDR3 sequence reads: CASSFGQANYGYTF. CDR3 nucleotide sequence: TGTGCCAGCAGCTTTGGACAGGCTAACTATGGCTACACCTTC.

The rearrangement uses TRBV4-1 and TRBJ2-1; tentatively, D is TRBD2 (6 bases). Trimming pared 2 bases from V and 5 bases from J, leaving 10 bases between. This CDR3 region has 14 residues. In germline, CDR1 is MGHRA, CDR2 YSYEKL. CDR3 coding DNA: TGCGCCAGCAGCCAACTAGCGCCTCACAATGAGCAGTTCTTC. This encodes CASSQLAPHNEQFF.

The chain employs TRBV2 and TRBJ2-5; D is perhaps TRBD2 (5 bases). The CDR3 runs to 11 residues. Trimming shortened V by 10 bases and J by 7 bases, and 13 bases separated the two germline ends. CDR1 is SNHLY and CDR2 is FYNNEI in the germline V gene. The CDR3 bases are TGTGCCACCTCGGGGTTTGGGACCCAGTACTTC. Its protein product is CATSGFGTQYF.

This clone has more than one count but fewer than ten. V and J are TRBV5-6 and TRBJ2-5; 10 positions agree with TRBD2. Per the germline V gene, CDR1 is SGHDT and CDR2 is YYEEEE. V was pared by 4 bases and J by 4 bases, with 7 bases of the junction left unmatched. This CDR3 contains 15 residues. The CDR3 here is CASSQQRGGRETQYF. As DNA, the CDR3 is TGTGCCAGCAGCCAACAGCGGGGGGGCCGAGAGACCCAGTACTTC.

The genes are TRBV7-3 and TRBJ2-3; 11 positions agree with TRBD2. This CDR3 region has 14 residues. Trimming cost V 5 bases and J 4 bases; bases outside gene matches: 2. Germline assignment: CDR1 SGHTA and CDR2 FQGTGA. CDR3 region: CASSISGGADTQYF. The CDR3 nucleotides are TGTGCCAGCAGCATTAGCGGGGGGGCAGATACGCAGTATTTT.

The V call is TRBV5-6, the J call TRBJ2-3; 8 bases align to TRBD2. Germline V gene data show CDR1 as SGHDT and CDR2 as YYEEEE. The CDR3 contains 16 residues. Trimming cost V 1 base and J 2 bases; bases outside gene matches: 6. The CDR3 DNA reads TGTGCCAGCAGCTTGCAAGCGGGAGCCTACACAGATACGCAGTATTTT. It specifies CASSLQAGAYTDTQYF.

This chain joins TRBV7-3 and TRBJ2-1, with 9 bases fitting TRBD1. Unmatched junction bases numbered 1, after V lost 3 bases and J lost 7 bases. The CDR3 extends over 13 amino acids. Germline-derived CDR1 and CDR2 are SGHTA and FQGTGA. This CDR3 is CASSLDRGNEQFF. For the CDR3, the DNA is TGTGCCAGCAGCTTGGACAGGGGAAATGAGCAGTTCTTC.

This sequence joins TRBV6-6 and TRBJ2-2, with D tentatively TRBD2 (6 bases). This CDR3 region has 16 residues. The germline gives CDR1 MNHNY, CDR2 SVGAGI (reference sequence). Deletions cut 2 bases from V and 4 bases from J, with 14 bases between. As DNA, the CDR3 is TGTGCCAGCAGTTACACCCGGGACTTTTTCACCGGGGAGCTGTTTTTT. This translates into CASSYTRDFFTGELFF.

The J gene is TRBJ2-7, the V gene TRBV9, with 10 nucleotides matching TRBD1. J lost 2 bases, V lost 2 bases, and 1 base had no gene match. The CDR3 has 14 residues. CDR1 is SGDLS, CDR2 YYNGEE, per germline. The CDR3 nucleotides are TGTGCCAGCAGCGTCGGGACAGGGGCCTACGAGCAGTACTTC. This sequence encodes CASSVGTGAYEQYF.